A single sample gave rise to the 12 T cell receptor beta chains below, sequenced in a study of T cells in localized non-small cell lung cancer. Clones were read by immunoSEQ multiplex PCR, and TCRdb kept only the in-frame ones, dropping some. The data show 40,000 to 50,000 clones, about 86% seen once. Sequencing was performed on peripheral blood, taken before any cancer treatment. These receptors were collected from a woman aged 18-49 years with stage III lung adenocarcinoma.

The V and J genes are TRBV4-1 and TRBJ2-5, with D unresolved. V was clipped by 0 bases and J by 2 bases, with 7 bases between them. CDR3 length: 14 residues. Germline loops: CDR1 MGHRA, CDR2 YSYEKL. CDR3 region: CASSQEAEQETQYF. DNA of the CDR3: TGCGCCAGCAGCCAAGAAGCCGAACAAGAGACCCAGTACTTC.

The CDR3 sequence is CASSPSPTGAGNQPQHF. CDR3 in DNA: TGTGCCAGCAGTCCCTCCCCCACCGGGGCGGGGAATCAGCCCCAGCATTTT. This chain links TRBV27 with TRBJ1-5; TRBD1 is a possible D gene (5 bases). The CDR3 extends over 17 amino acids. CDR1 MNHEY and CDR2 SMNVEV come from the germline V gene (reference sequence). Trimming left V 5 bases short and J 4 bases short, with 21 bases between.

The chain joins TRBV2 to TRBJ1-2; a possible D gene is TRBD1 (5 bases). This CDR3 spans 14 amino acids. The V gene's germline CDR1 is SNHLY and CDR2 FYNNEI. V lost 6 bases and J 4 bases, leaving 15 bases between the germline ends. Here the CDR3 reads CASSAGGTGYGYTF. The CDR3 bases are TGTGCCAGCAGCGCCGGGGGAACCGGCTATGGCTACACCTTC.

CDR3 DNA: TGTGCCAGCACGCGGACAGACGTCTCCTACGAGCAGTACTTC. This gives the protein CASTRTDVSYEQYF. The chain joins TRBV2 to TRBJ2-7; D possibly corresponds to TRBD1 (6 bases). The CDR3 runs 14 residues. The germline gives CDR1 SNHLY, CDR2 FYNNEI. Trimming left V 7 bases short and J 0 bases short, with 13 bases between.

The rearrangement uses TRBV15 and TRBJ2-7; D might be TRBD1 (5 bases). The CDR3 is made up of 13 amino acids. CDR1 is LNHNV and CDR2 is YYDKDF in the germline V gene (reference sequence). V was shortened by 4 bases and J by 3 bases, with 10 bases between the two germline ends. This CDR3 is CATSTGYGYEQYF. The CDR3 DNA sequence: TGTGCCACCAGCACAGGGTATGGCTACGAGCAGTACTTC.

The CDR3 sequence: CSAQNFYGYTF. The CDR3 nucleotides are TGCAGTGCACAGAATTTCTATGGCTACACCTTC. The chain has TRBV20-1 and TRBJ1-2, with D uncertain. The germline V gene has CDR1 DFQATT and CDR2 SNEGSKA (reference sequence). V lost 6 bases to trimming and J lost 4 bases, with 9 bases between them. The CDR3 spans 11 residues.

Sample share makes this clone medium-sized. V is TRBV10-1 and J is TRBJ1-1; TRBD1 agrees at 8 bases. The junction had 2 bases not matched to a gene; V was cut back by 4 bases and J by 7 bases. The CDR3 extends over 12 amino acids. Germline V gives CDR1 WNHNN, CDR2 SYGVQD (reference sequence). The CDR3: CASSAGGGEAFF. The CDR3 DNA follows: TGCGCCAGCAGTGCAGGGGGCGGTGAAGCTTTCTTT.

The V gene is TRBV7-2, the J gene TRBJ2-3; the match to TRBD2 covers 12 bases. The V gene's germline CDR1 is SGHTA and CDR2 FQGNSA. Trimming at V came to 5 bases and at J to 2 bases, leaving 11 bases not matched to a gene. The CDR3 has 18 amino acids. CDR3 protein: CASSPSRLAGASTDTQYF. The DNA of the CDR3 is TGTGCCAGCAGCCCCTCTCGACTAGCGGGGGCCTCCACAGATACGCAGTATTTT.

The DNA for the CDR3 is TGCGCCAGCAGCCCGGGGGGCGCGAACCAAGAGACCCAGTACTTC. Amino acid sequence: CASSPGGANQETQYF. The rearrangement links TRBV5-1 to TRBJ2-5; a weak D match, TRBD2 (7 bases). Between the trimmed V and J ends, which lost 4 bases and 0 bases, there was a span of 13 bases. Germline CDR1 is SGHRS and CDR2 is YFSETQ. The CDR3 spans 15 residues.

The J gene is TRBJ2-6, the V gene TRBV6-9, with D unresolved. The CDR3 spans 13 residues. The V gene's germline CDR1 is MNHGY and CDR2 SVAAGI. V shed 8 bases and J shed 0 bases, with 5 bases lying between them. The CDR3, as DNA: TGTGCCAGCTGTGGCTCTGGGGCCAACGTCCTGACTTTC. Its protein is CASCGSGANVLTF.

J is TRBJ2-7 and V is TRBV5-6; unclear D gene. CDR3 size: 12 residues. Germline V gene data show CDR1 as SGHDT and CDR2 as YYEEEE. The ends were cut back, 4 bases at V and 4 bases at J, with 9 bases in the middle. CDR3 amino acids: CASSLLGYEQYF. The CDR3 nucleotides are TGTGCCAGCAGCCTGTTAGGGTACGAGCAGTACTTC.

This sequence joins TRBV7-8 and TRBJ1-6; no clear D gene. Trimming cost V 1 base and J 7 bases, with 14 bases left between them. Looked up from germline, CDR1 is SGHVS and CDR2 is FQNEAQ. There are 16 residues in the CDR3. CDR3 nucleotide sequence: TGTGCCAGCAGCTTAGAAGGATTTTTGGGGAATTCACCCCTCCACTTT. This gives the protein CASSLEGFLGNSPLHF.